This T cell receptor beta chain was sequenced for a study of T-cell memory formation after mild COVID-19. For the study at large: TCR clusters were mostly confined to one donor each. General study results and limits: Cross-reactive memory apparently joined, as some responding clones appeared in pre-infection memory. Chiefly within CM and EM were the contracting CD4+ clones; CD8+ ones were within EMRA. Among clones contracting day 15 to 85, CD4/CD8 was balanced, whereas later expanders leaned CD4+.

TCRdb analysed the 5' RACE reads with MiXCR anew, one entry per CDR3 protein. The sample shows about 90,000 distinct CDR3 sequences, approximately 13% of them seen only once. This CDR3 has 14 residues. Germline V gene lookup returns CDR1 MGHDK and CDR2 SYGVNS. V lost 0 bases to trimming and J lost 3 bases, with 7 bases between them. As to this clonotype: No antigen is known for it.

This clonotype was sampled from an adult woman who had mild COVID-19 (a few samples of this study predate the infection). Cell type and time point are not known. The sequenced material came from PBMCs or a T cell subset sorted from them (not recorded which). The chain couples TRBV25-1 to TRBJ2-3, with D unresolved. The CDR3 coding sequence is TGTGCCAGCAGTGAATATCTAGGGACAGATACGCAGTATTTT. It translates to CASSEYLGTDTQYF.